Sequencing of this TCR beta chain was carried out in a study of technical replicates of blood from several donors. In germline, CDR1 is ENHRY, CDR2 SYGVKD. Trimming cost V 10 bases and J 2 bases; bases outside gene matches: 3. This CDR3 spans 14 amino acids. Here immunoSEQ multiplex PCR was the method, and the copy in TCRdb shows in-frame clones only, minus some. The data contain tens of thousands of clones, around nine tenths of them singletons. The clonotype was recovered from a human donor in good health. Some clones in this sample may be carry-over from other donors' samples. Source material: PBMCs. The chain couples TRBV10-3 to TRBJ2-5; 14 bases match TRBD2. CDR3 DNA: TGTGCCAGCGGGACTAGCGGGGGACAAGAGACCCAGTACTTC. Its protein is CASGTSGGQETQYF.